The 17 T cell receptor beta chains given below trace back to one sample, sequenced in a study of preoperative IRX-2 immunotherapy in early breast cancer. The treatment: preoperative locoregional IRX-2 cytokine immunotherapy. Using immunoSEQ multiplex PCR, the repertoire was profiled, and TCRdb retains in-frame clones only, with some absent. This sample has 40,000 to 45,000 clones; 85% to 95% occur once, and the top ten carry more than 1.5%. Sample: tumor tissue, taken after IRX-2 immunotherapy. The origin of the receptors is a human donor with breast cancer.

The chain combines TRBV7-6 with TRBJ2-7; the match to TRBD1 covers 7 bases. Per germline, CDR1 SGHVS and CDR2 FNYEAQ. Trimming cost V 3 bases and J 3 bases; bases outside gene matches: 8. The CDR3 is 15 amino acids. The CDR3 loop is CASSFAAGTDYEQYF. The CDR3 bases are TGTGCCAGCAGCTTCGCAGCCGGGACAGACTACGAGCAGTACTTC.

This chain links TRBV5-4 with TRBJ2-7; D is possibly TRBD1 (6 bases). CDR3 length equals 16 residues. Germline V CDR1 and CDR2: SGHNT, YYREEE (reference sequence). Between the trimmed V and J ends, which lost 4 bases and 4 bases, there was a span of 21 bases. CDR3 protein: CASSQVIGRGGYEQYF. In nucleotides, the CDR3 is TGTGCCAGCAGCCAAGTTATCGGGCGAGGGGGTTACGAGCAGTACTTC.

The chain links TRBV6-5 to TRBJ1-3; no definite D call. The ends were cut back, 2 bases at V and 0 bases at J, with 5 bases in the middle. The CDR3 is 14 residues long. The germline V gene encodes CDR1 MNHEY and CDR2 SVGAGI. The CDR3 here is CASSYESSGNTIYF. The CDR3 DNA follows: TGTGCCAGCAGTTACGAGTCCTCTGGAAACACCATATATTTT.

V gene TRBV7-6 combines with J gene TRBJ2-1; 12 bases are a match to TRBD2. The germline CDR1 and CDR2 sequences are SGHVS and FNYEAQ. The CDR3 totals 18 residues. V trimming: 5 bases; J trimming: 12 bases; junction bases outside the gene matches: 20. CDR3 in DNA: TGTGCCAGCAGCCCCGAAGGGACAGGTCTAGCGGGAGGGCCTCGGCAGTTCTTC. Protein: CASSPEGTGLAGGPRQFF.

This clone was detected a few times. This chain connects TRBV9 to TRBJ2-1; 8 nucleotides align to TRBD2. CDR1 and CDR2 (germline): SGDLS, YYNGEE. This CDR3 is built from 14 residues. Germline trimming cut 0 bases from V and 9 bases from J; bases unmatched to any gene: 5. DNA for the CDR3: TGTGCCAGCAGCGTAGCGGGACTAGGGATTGAGCAGTTCTTC. Translating gives CASSVAGLGIEQFF.

The rearrangement links TRBV9 to TRBJ1-2, with a tentative D call TRBD1 (6 bases). The V gene lost 5 bases and the J gene lost 4 bases, with 12 bases spanning the gap. Germline V gene sequence: CDR1 SGDLS, CDR2 YYNGEE. This CDR3 contains 13 residues. The chain's CDR3 is CASSAQGGYGYTF. DNA for the CDR3: TGTGCCAGCAGTGCACAGGGCGGCTATGGCTACACCTTC.

This sequence joins TRBV7-2 and TRBJ2-5; D might be TRBD2 (5 bases). V gave up 6 bases and J gave up 4 bases, with 21 bases separating them. This CDR3 has 16 amino acids. The germline CDR1 and CDR2 sequences are SGHTA and FQGNSA. In DNA, the CDR3 is TGTGCCAGCAGGGAGGTTTCCCCCGTATTGAGAGAGACCCAGTACTTC. Translated: CASREVSPVLRETQYF.

This clone has a single count. The chain links TRBV4-1 to TRBJ1-5, with a tentative D call TRBD1 (6 bases). This CDR3 is 13 amino acids long. CDR1 and CDR2 (germline): MGHRA, YSYEKL. Deletions cut 4 bases from V and 7 bases from J, with 11 bases between. The CDR3 reads CASSPYREQPQHF. The CDR3 DNA sequence: TGCGCCAGCAGCCCCTACAGGGAGCAGCCCCAGCATTTT.

The chain combines TRBV5-1 with TRBJ2-2; maybe TRBD2 (6 bases). In germline, CDR1 is SGHRS, CDR2 YFSETQ. V was trimmed by 4 bases and J by 4 bases, leaving 23 bases between them. The CDR3 runs 18 residues. The CDR3 coding sequence is TGCGCCAGCAGCCAATTCCCCTCGGGCGGGGACCCCACCGGGGAGCTGTTTTTT. The encoded protein is CASSQFPSGGDPTGELFF.

This clone has a single count. The chain employs TRBV6-1 and TRBJ2-1; 9 bases are a match to TRBD1. The CDR3 totals 15 residues. Germline V CDR1 and CDR2: MNHNS, SASEGT. The junction had 7 bases not matched to a gene; V was cut back by 4 bases and J by 6 bases. The CDR3 sequence: CASSVQGAAFNEQFF. Written as DNA, the CDR3 is TGTGCCAGCAGTGTACAGGGGGCGGCCTTCAATGAGCAGTTCTTC.

This CDR3 is CASSVSGGLGGYTF. DNA for the CDR3: TGTGCCAGCAGCGTATCTGGAGGTTTGGGTGGCTACACCTTC. The chain links TRBV9 to TRBJ1-2, with D hard to call. Deletions cut 1 base from V and 7 bases from J, with 14 bases between. This CDR3 spans 14 amino acids. Germline values: CDR1 SGDLS, CDR2 YYNGEE.

V gene TRBV29-1 combines with J gene TRBJ1-2, with D perhaps TRBD1 (5 bases). Germline assignment: CDR1 SQVTM and CDR2 ANQGSEA. Trimming took 6 bases from V and 0 from J, leaving 11 bases between them. The CDR3 totals 13 residues. CDR3: CSVIGVANYGYTF. The CDR3 nucleotides are TGCAGCGTCATAGGGGTGGCTAACTATGGCTACACCTTC.

V and J are TRBV19 and TRBJ2-7; D is possibly TRBD1 or TRBD2 (6 bases each). V was cut by 1 base and J by 0 bases, with 10 bases left in between. The CDR3 is 15 amino acids. Germline values: CDR1 LNHDA, CDR2 SQIVND (reference sequence). The CDR3 coding sequence is TGTGCCAGTAGTATAGCCAGGGGAGGCTCCTACGAGCAGTACTTC. Amino acid sequence: CASSIARGGSYEQYF.

The V and J genes are TRBV7-9 and TRBJ2-7, with 7 nucleotides matching TRBD1. The V segment lost 5 bases and the J segment 4 bases; nucleotides outside the gene matches: 14. CDR1 is SEHNR and CDR2 is FQNEAQ in the germline V gene (reference sequence). This CDR3 is 16 amino acids long. CDR3 protein: CASSRRDSDPLYEQYF. The CDR3 DNA follows: TGTGCCAGCAGCCGCCGGGACAGCGACCCCCTATACGAGCAGTACTTC.

J is TRBJ2-3 and V is TRBV4-2; TRBD2 agrees at 7 bases. The length of the CDR3 is 16 residues. With 7 bases clipped from V and 6 bases from J, the junction kept 16 bases outside the gene matches. Germline CDR1 is LGHNA and CDR2 is YNFKEQ. The CDR3 region is CASTKELGGGRDTQYF. The DNA of the CDR3 is TGTGCCAGCACTAAAGAGTTGGGGGGGGGAAGGGATACGCAGTATTTT.

This clone was picked up one time. CDR3 bases: TGTGCCAGCAGCTTTGGTCCCAGATACGAGCAGTACTTC. Its protein is CASSFGPRYEQYF. This chain connects TRBV11-2 to TRBJ2-7; D unclear. Between the trimmed V and J ends, which lost 3 bases and 4 bases, there was a span of 10 bases. The germline CDR1 and CDR2 sequences are SGHAT and FQNNGV. The CDR3 is made up of 13 amino acids.

The V call is TRBV18, the J call TRBJ2-1; TRBD2 aligns across 8 bases. This CDR3 contains 16 residues. Losses at the gene ends were 3 bases for V and 8 bases for J; bases not matched to a gene: 12. The germline V gene has CDR1 KGHSH and CDR2 LQKENI. The CDR3 bases are TGTGCCAGCTCACCGATGAGTGGGACTAGTAGAGATGAGCAGTTCTTC. Translating it yields CASSPMSGTSRDEQFF.